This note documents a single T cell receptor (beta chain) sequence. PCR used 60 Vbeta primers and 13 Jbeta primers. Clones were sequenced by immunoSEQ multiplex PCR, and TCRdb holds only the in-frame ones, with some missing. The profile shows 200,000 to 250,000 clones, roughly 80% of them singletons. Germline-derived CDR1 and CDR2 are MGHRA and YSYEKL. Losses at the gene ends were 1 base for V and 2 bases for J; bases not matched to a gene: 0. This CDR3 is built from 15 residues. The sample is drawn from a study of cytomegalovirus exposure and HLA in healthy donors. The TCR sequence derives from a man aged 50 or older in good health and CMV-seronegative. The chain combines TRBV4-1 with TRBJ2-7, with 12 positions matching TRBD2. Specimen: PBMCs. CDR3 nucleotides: TGCGCCAGCAGCCAAGCTAGCGGGAGGGCCTACGAGCAGTACTTC. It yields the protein CASSQASGRAYEQYF.